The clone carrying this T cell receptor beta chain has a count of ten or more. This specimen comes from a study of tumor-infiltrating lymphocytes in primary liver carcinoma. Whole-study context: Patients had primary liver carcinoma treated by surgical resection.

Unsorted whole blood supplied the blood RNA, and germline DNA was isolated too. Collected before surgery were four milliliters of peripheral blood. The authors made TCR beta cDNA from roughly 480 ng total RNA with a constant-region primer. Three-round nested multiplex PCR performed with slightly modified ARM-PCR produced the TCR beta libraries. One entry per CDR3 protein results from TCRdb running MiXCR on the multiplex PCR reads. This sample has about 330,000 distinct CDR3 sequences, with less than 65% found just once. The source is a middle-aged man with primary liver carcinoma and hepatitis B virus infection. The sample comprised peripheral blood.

The CDR3 nucleotides are TGTGCCAGCAGTACGGGGGGCCGAGAGACCCAGTACTTC. It specifies CASSTGGRETQYF. The chain is built from TRBV6-5 and TRBJ2-5, with D perhaps TRBD2 (7 bases). The V end lost 5 bases, the J end lost 4 bases, and 11 bases lay between the germline ends. This CDR3 has 13 amino acids. Germline CDR1 is MNHEY and CDR2 is SVGAGI.